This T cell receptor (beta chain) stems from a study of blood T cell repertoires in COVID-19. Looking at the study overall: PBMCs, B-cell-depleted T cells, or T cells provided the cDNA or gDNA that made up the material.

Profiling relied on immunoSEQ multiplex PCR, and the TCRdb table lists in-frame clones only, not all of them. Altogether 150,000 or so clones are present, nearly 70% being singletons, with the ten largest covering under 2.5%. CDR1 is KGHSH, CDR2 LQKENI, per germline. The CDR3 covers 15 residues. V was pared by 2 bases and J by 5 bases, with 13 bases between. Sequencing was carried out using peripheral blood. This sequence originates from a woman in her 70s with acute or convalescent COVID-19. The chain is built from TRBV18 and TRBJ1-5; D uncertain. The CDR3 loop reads CASSPGSEGYQPQHF. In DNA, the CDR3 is TGTGCCAGCTCACCAGGGTCCGAGGGATATCAGCCCCAGCATTTT.